Below are 21 T cell receptor beta chains sequenced from a single sample in a study of regulatory T cells in long-lasting Graves disease. Sample time point: newly diagnosed GD, antithyroid drugs for less than 3 months. PBMC-extracted RNA yielded the TCR library. The TCR beta library used iRepertoire HTBI primers with Arm-PCR amplification of CDR3. Using its own MiXCR run on the multiplex PCR reads, TCRdb lists one record per CDR3 protein. The sample consists of 320,000 or so distinct CDR3 sequences, 18% of them appearing once. Sequenced here: peripheral blood mononuclear cells (PBMCs), sampled at new diagnosis, from a patient treated with antithyroid drugs. Receptor source: a female donor with Graves disease.

This clonotype came up many times. The chain couples TRBV20-1 to TRBJ2-3; 10 bases are shared with TRBD2. The CDR3 has 16 residues. With 4 bases clipped from V and 5 bases from J, the junction kept 12 bases outside the gene matches. CDR1 DFQATT and CDR2 SNEGSKA come from the germline V gene (reference sequence). The CDR3 region is CSATSQREGPRDTQYF. CDR3 DNA sequence: TGCAGTGCTACGTCCCAGCGGGAGGGCCCAAGAGATACGCAGTATTTT.

This clonotype was seen many times. The chain recombines TRBV11-2 with TRBJ2-3; TRBD2 might be the D (5 bases). V was clipped by 1 base and J by 2 bases, with 13 bases between them. CDR3 length equals 16 residues. Per germline, CDR1 SGHAT and CDR2 FQNNGV. As DNA, the CDR3 is TGTGCCAGCAGCTTAGGTGGTAGCGCCACCACAGATACGCAGTATTTT. Its translation: CASSLGGSATTDTQYF.

This clonotype was counted at least ten times. This chain uses TRBV6-1 with TRBJ2-1; 7 bases agree with TRBD2. CDR3 size: 15 residues. The V gene end was trimmed by 1 base and the J gene end by 4 bases; junction bases not matched to a gene: 4. Per germline, CDR1 MNHNS and CDR2 SASEGT. CDR3 loop: CASSEVGGVYNEQFF. CDR3 coding DNA: TGTGCCAGCAGTGAAGTGGGGGGGGTGTACAATGAGCAGTTCTTC.

This clonotype was picked up many times. The chain couples TRBV9 to TRBJ2-5; 14 positions agree with TRBD2. The CDR3 is 19 amino acids. Germline loops: CDR1 SGDLS, CDR2 YYNGEE. V dropped 7 bases and J dropped 4; count of bases not matched to a gene: 18. The CDR3 loop is CASDAGTSGSKAGVETQYF. CDR3 nucleotide sequence: TGTGCCAGCGACGCCGGGACTAGCGGGAGTAAAGCCGGCGTAGAGACCCAGTACTTC.

This chain uses TRBV12-3 or TRBV12-4 with TRBJ2-7; the D call may be TRBD1 or TRBD2 (5 bases each). Trimming took 6 bases from V and 7 from J, leaving 19 bases between them. The length of the CDR3 is 14 residues. The DNA of the CDR3 is TGTGCCAGCAGCAAGGACCGAGGGGTGGGAGAGCAGTACTTC. As protein: CASSKDRGVGEQYF.

The rearrangement joins TRBV27 to TRBJ2-1; 8 nucleotides match TRBD1. CDR3 length: 17 residues. V was pared by 0 bases and J by 5 bases, with 9 bases of the junction left unmatched. The V gene's germline CDR1 is MNHEY and CDR2 SMNVEV (reference sequence). The CDR3 DNA reads as TGTGCCAGCAGTTTATCGCTGTGGACAGGGTTCAACAATGAGCAGTTCTTC. Protein: CASSLSLWTGFNNEQFF.

This clonotype was observed a few times. A much larger clone is a single base away; this may be a read error. The CDR3 does not end in the conserved phenylalanine or tryptophan, so this is likely a read error. This chain connects TRBV6-1 to TRBJ2-7; 7 bases match TRBD1. There are 16 residues in the CDR3. Germline CDR1 reads MNHNS; CDR2 reads SASEGT. Trimming removed 3 bases from V and 2 bases from J; junction bases left unmatched: 10. CDR3 DNA: TGTGCCAGCAGTGATCGACCAGGGGGAGTAGCCTACGAGCAGTACCTC. Translated, it gives CASSDRPGGVAYEQYL.

This clonotype was detected many times. The V and J genes are TRBV28 and TRBJ2-3, with D uncertain. V was shortened by 5 bases and J by 0 bases, with 6 bases between the two germline ends. The CDR3 extends over 13 amino acids. Per germline, CDR1 MDHEN and CDR2 SYDVKM. The CDR3: CASSRLSTDTQYF. CDR3 sequence (DNA): TGTGCCAGCAGTCGACTTAGCACAGATACGCAGTATTTT.

V usage is TRBV4-1 and J usage is TRBJ1-5, with D perhaps matching TRBD1 (6 bases). Trimming left V 4 bases short and J 3 bases short, with 13 bases between. Per the germline V gene, CDR1 is MGHRA and CDR2 is YSYEKL. The CDR3 covers 15 residues. The CDR3 region is CASSLLGGNNQPQHF. Here the CDR3 DNA reads TGCGCCAGCAGCCTCCTTGGGGGCAACAATCAGCCCCAGCATTTT.

J is TRBJ2-3 and V is TRBV20-1; 7 bases match TRBD2. V shed 4 bases, J shed 4 bases, and the junction held 11 bases outside the gene matches. Germline lookup yields CDR1 DFQATT and CDR2 SNEGSKA (reference sequence). The CDR3 is 15 residues long. The CDR3 here is CSAIIRSGVADTQYF. In DNA form, the CDR3 reads TGCAGTGCTATCATTAGGAGCGGGGTGGCAGATACGCAGTATTTT.

Remarks on this clonotype: Just one base apart from a much larger clone, this may be a read error. The genes are TRBV3-1 and TRBJ2-7; the D is unclear. Germline CDR1 is LGHDT and CDR2 is YNNKEL (reference sequence). The CDR3 is 12 amino acids. For the CDR3, the DNA is TGTGCCAGCAGCCAAGTGGGCTACGAGCACTACTTC. This codes for CASSQVGYEHYF.

The chain carries TRBV28 and TRBJ1-1, with TRBD1 as a possible D gene (6 bases). The V and J ends lost 6 bases and 0 bases respectively, with 11 bases between them. The CDR3 loop spans 14 amino acids. Germline loops: CDR1 MDHEN, CDR2 SYDVKM. CDR3 amino acids: CASRRTVMNTEAFF. In nucleotides, the CDR3 is TGTGCCAGCAGGCGGACAGTAATGAACACTGAAGCTTTCTTT.

This clonotype was detected ten times or more. Written as DNA, the CDR3 is TGTGCCAGCAGCCGGGGACACTTCTACGAGCAGTACTTC. It is translated as CASSRGHFYEQYF. The rearrangement uses TRBV3-1 and TRBJ2-7, with a tentative D call TRBD1 (6 bases). The CDR3 is 13 amino acids. The ends were cut back, 4 bases at V and 3 bases at J, with 10 bases in the middle. CDR1 and CDR2 from the germline V gene are LGHDT and YNNKEL (reference sequence).

The chain uses TRBV6-9 and TRBJ1-1; 10 bases align to TRBD1. Unmatched junction bases numbered 8, after V lost 4 bases and J lost 0 bases. Germline V CDR1 and CDR2: MNHGY, SVAAGI. The CDR3 is made up of 17 amino acids. CDR3 sequence: CASSCSDRGPLNTEAFF. DNA for the CDR3: TGTGCCAGCAGTTGCTCAGACAGGGGGCCCCTGAACACTGAAGCTTTCTTT.

As for this clonotype: A read error is the likely source, as a far larger clone sits one nucleotide away. This rearrangement joins TRBV11-3 to TRBJ2-7; either TRBD1 or TRBD2 may supply D (5 bases each). Looked up from germline, CDR1 is SGHNT and CDR2 is YENEEA. CDR3 length: 14 amino acids. For the CDR3, the DNA is TGTGCCAGCAGCTTAGTTGGGGGTTCCTACGAGCAGTGCTTC. Translating it yields CASSLVGGSYEQCF.

This clonotype was observed at least ten times. This chain links TRBV12-3 or TRBV12-4 with TRBJ2-1; 13 bases line up with TRBD2. The CDR3 covers 16 residues. J lost 7 bases, V lost 8 bases, and 11 bases had no gene match. The CDR3 loop is CASYGMTSGRFNEQFF. The CDR3 nucleotides read TGTGCCAGCTATGGTATGACTAGCGGGAGGTTTAATGAGCAGTTCTTC.

A word on this clonotype: A read error is possible here, since a much larger clone lies one base away. The chain employs TRBV5-8 and TRBJ2-1; TRBD2 aligns across 9 bases. The end of the DNA fits TRBJ2-7 better, so the J call may be wrong. Germline CDR1 SGHTS, CDR2 YDEGEE. CDR3 size: 15 residues. In DNA, the CDR3 is TGTGCCAGCAGCTTTGGTGCGCTAGCGGGAACAGGGCAGTACTTC. Protein product: CASSFGALAGTGQYF.

The chain links TRBV11-3 to TRBJ2-1; 10 positions agree with TRBD2. This CDR3 has 15 residues. J lost 5 bases, V lost 3 bases, and 4 bases had no gene match. From germline, CDR1 is SGHNT and CDR2 YENEEA. This CDR3 is CASSLELAGHNEQFF. The CDR3 DNA reads TGTGCCAGCAGCTTGGAACTAGCGGGACACAATGAGCAGTTCTTC.

There are a few counts of this clonotype. This rearrangement joins TRBV12-3 or TRBV12-4 to TRBJ2-2; D remains unclear. This CDR3 contains 16 residues. Trimming cost V 4 bases and J 6 bases, with 18 bases left between them. CDR3 loop: CASSYTKIHVPGELFF. The CDR3 DNA sequence: TGTGCCAGCAGTTACACGAAGATCCACGTCCCCGGGGAGCTGTTTTTT.

This clonotype was detected ten times or more. J is TRBJ1-2 and V is TRBV12-3 or TRBV12-4, with TRBD1 matching 9 bases. The V and J ends lost 2 bases and 2 bases, in that order; junction bases with no gene match: 6. The CDR3 runs 16 residues. This chain's CDR3 is CASSLQTGGLNYGYTF. The CDR3 bases are TGTGCCAGCAGTTTACAGACAGGGGGACTCAACTATGGCTACACCTTC.

This clonotype was counted at least ten times. The chain combines TRBV28 with TRBJ1-6; no clear D gene. The CDR3 covers 14 residues. Per the germline V gene, CDR1 is MDHEN and CDR2 is SYDVKM. The V end lost 6 bases, the J end lost 9 bases, and 15 bases lay between the germline ends. The CDR3 spells CASRFSGGGSPLHF. The CDR3 DNA follows: TGTGCCAGCAGATTCTCAGGAGGCGGTTCACCCCTCCACTTT.